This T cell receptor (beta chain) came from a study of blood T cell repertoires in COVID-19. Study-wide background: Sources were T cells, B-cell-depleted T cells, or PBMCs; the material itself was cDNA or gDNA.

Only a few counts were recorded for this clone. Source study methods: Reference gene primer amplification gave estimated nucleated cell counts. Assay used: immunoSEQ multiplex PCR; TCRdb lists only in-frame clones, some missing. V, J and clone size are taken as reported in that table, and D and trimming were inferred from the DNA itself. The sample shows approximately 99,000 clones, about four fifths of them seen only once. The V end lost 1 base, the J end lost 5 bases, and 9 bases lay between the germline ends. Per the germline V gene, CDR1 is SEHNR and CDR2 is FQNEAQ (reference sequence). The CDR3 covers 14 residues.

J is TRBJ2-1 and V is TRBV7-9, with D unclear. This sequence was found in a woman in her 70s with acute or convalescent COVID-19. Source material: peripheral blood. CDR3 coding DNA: TGTGCCAGCAGCTTAGGAGACTTCGACAATGAGCAGTTCTTC. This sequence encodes CASSLGDFDNEQFF.